Below are 17 T cell receptor beta chains sequenced from a single sample in a study of Graves' ophthalmopathy and Graves' hyperthyroidism. For repertoire sequencing, the TCR beta CDR3 regions were amplified from RNA transcripts. HTBI primers primed a first-round RT-PCR, and a second-round multiplex PCR followed. TCRdb re-called the multiplex PCR reads with MiXCR, one entry per CDR3 protein. The sample yields over a million distinct CDR3 sequences, 35% to 45% seen once. Sequenced input: peripheral blood or thyroid tissue (not recorded which). The receptors derive from an adult man with Graves' hyperthyroidism.

This chain uses TRBV2 with TRBJ1-2, with D maybe TRBD1 (6 bases). Between the trimmed V and J ends, which lost 8 bases and 3 bases, there was a span of 16 bases. This CDR3 region has 14 residues. The germline gives CDR1 SNHLY, CDR2 FYNNEI. The CDR3 DNA reads as TGTGCCAGCCACAGAGGGGGGTTGGACTATGGCTACACCTTC. Encoded protein: CASHRGGLDYGYTF. Full variable domain (rest looked up from reference TRBV2 and TRBJ1-2): EPEVTQTPSHQVTQMGQEVILRCVPISNHLYFYWYRQILGQKVEFLVSFYNNEISEKSEIFDDQFSVERPDGSNFTLKIRSTKLEDSAMYFCASHRGGLDYGYTFGSGTRLTVV.

This chain uses TRBV2 with TRBJ1-4; the D is unclear. V lost 5 bases and J lost 5, with 9 bases in between. Germline CDR1 reads SNHLY; CDR2 reads FYNNEI. The CDR3 runs to 13 residues. CDR3: CASSPSGNEKLFF. For the CDR3, the DNA is TGTGCCAGCAGTCCTTCGGGGAATGAAAAACTGTTTTTT.

This rearrangement joins TRBV20-1 to TRBJ2-2; TRBD2 aligns across 8 bases. V lost 4 bases to trimming and J lost 5 bases; unmatched junction nucleotides: 12. The CDR3 has 16 residues. CDR1 and CDR2 (germline): DFQATT, SNEGSKA (reference sequence). The CDR3 DNA is TGCAGTGCTACCCCGGTTCGGGGGGGCAGGACCGGGGAGCTGTTTTTT. It is translated as CSATPVRGGRTGELFF.

This chain uses TRBV28 with TRBJ1-1; no clear D. Trimming took off 6 bases at V and 1 base at J, with 18 bases between the two ends. This CDR3 has 16 residues. CDR1 and CDR2 from the germline V gene are MDHEN and SYDVKM. The CDR3 region is CASRRSGIQTNTEAFF. In DNA, the CDR3 is TGTGCCAGCAGAAGATCAGGCATACAAACGAACACTGAAGCTTTCTTT.

This clonotype was detected many times. The chain uses TRBV3-1 and TRBJ1-1; D is undetermined. The length of the CDR3 is 13 residues. V lost 3 bases to trimming and J lost 1 base, with 6 bases between them. Germline values: CDR1 LGHDT, CDR2 YNNKEL (reference sequence). DNA of the CDR3: TGTGCCAGCAGCCACCTATCGAACACTGAAGCTTTCTTT. Its translation: CASSHLSNTEAFF.

J is TRBJ1-2 and V is TRBV7-9; the D is unclear. V was clipped by 11 bases and J by 9 bases, with 22 bases between them. Looked up from germline, CDR1 is SEHNR and CDR2 is FQNEAQ (reference sequence). CDR3 length: 13 amino acids. In DNA form, the CDR3 reads TGTGCCTGGACTCCCAGCAGCTTTATGCGCTACACCTTC. Translating it yields CAWTPSSFMRYTF.

In this sample, this clonotype turned up many times. V gene TRBV20-1 combines with J gene TRBJ1-2; D ambiguous. Germline V gene lookup returns CDR1 DFQATT and CDR2 SNEGSKA (reference sequence). This CDR3 is 13 amino acids long. The germline V and J ends were trimmed by 0 bases and 4 bases, with 9 bases remaining between them. The CDR3 region has the DNA TGCAGTGCTAGAGAGGGCACCGGCTATGGCTACACCTTC. Amino acid sequence: CSAREGTGYGYTF.

As concerns this clonotype: Given the absence of the conserved phenylalanine or tryptophan at the CDR3 end, a read error is likely. The genes are TRBV7-8 and TRBJ2-5; D possibly corresponds to TRBD2 (6 bases). Germline loops: CDR1 SGHVS, CDR2 FQNEAQ. V lost 4 bases and J 1 base, leaving 13 bases between the germline ends. The length of the CDR3 is 15 residues. The DNA for the CDR3 is TGTGCCAGCAGCTCCCCAGCGGGTAGCCAAGAGACCCAGTACCTC. This codes for CASSSPAGSQETQYL.

Ten or more counts support this clonotype. The chain links TRBV7-9 to TRBJ1-3; D remains unclear. Per the germline V gene, CDR1 is SEHNR and CDR2 is FQNEAQ (reference sequence). Trimming stripped 1 base from V and 15 bases from J, with 16 bases between. The CDR3 totals 13 residues. The CDR3 protein is CASSLGALETPYF. The CDR3 DNA reads as TGTGCCAGCAGCTTAGGGGCTCTGGAAACACCATATTTT.

The chain links TRBV18 to TRBJ1-5, with D perhaps TRBD1 (6 bases). The germline V gene encodes CDR1 KGHSH and CDR2 LQKENI. The germline V and J ends were trimmed by 6 bases and 6 bases, with 15 bases remaining between them. The CDR3 contains 14 residues. CDR3 amino acids: CASSAVGAGQPQHF. DNA for the CDR3: TGTGCCAGCTCGGCCGTGGGGGCAGGTCAGCCCCAGCATTTT.

The chain has TRBV5-1 and TRBJ2-7, with 7 bases that match TRBD1. This CDR3 spans 19 amino acids. CDR1 is SGHRS and CDR2 is YFSETQ in the germline V gene. The V segment lost 3 bases and the J segment 3 bases; nucleotides outside the gene matches: 21. CDR3 in DNA: TGCGCCAGCAGCTCTGCCGGGACAGAGGAGATCAATGAGGTCTACGAGCAGTACTTC. This encodes CASSSAGTEEINEVYEQYF.

The genes are TRBV18 and TRBJ1-5; the D is unclear. V gave up 2 bases and J gave up 0 bases, with 5 bases separating them. Germline CDR1 and CDR2: KGHSH and LQKENI. CDR3 length: 14 amino acids. The CDR3 DNA reads as TGTGCCAGCTCACCAACCCTTAGCAATCAGCCCCAGCATTTT. This gives the protein CASSPTLSNQPQHF.

J is TRBJ1-3 and V is TRBV6-5; D is uncertain. The CDR3 consists of 16 residues. Germline CDR1 and CDR2: MNHEY and SVGAGI. Between the trimmed V and J ends, which lost 0 bases and 0 bases, there was a span of 9 bases. The CDR3 nucleotides read TGTGCCAGCAGTTACTCGTCCGAGGACTCTGGAAACACCATATATTTT. Its protein is CASSYSSEDSGNTIYF.

This clonotype was seen at least ten times. The gene calls are TRBV7-6 and TRBJ2-5, with 10 bases aligning to TRBD2. CDR3 length: 17 residues. Germline assignment: CDR1 SGHVS and CDR2 FNYEAQ. Trimming at V came to 1 base and at J to 3 bases, leaving 8 bases not matched to a gene. For the CDR3, the DNA is TGTGCCAGCAGCTTAGGGGAAGTAACTAGCGGGGAAGAGACCCAGTACTTC. This translates into CASSLGEVTSGEETQYF.

This clonotype was observed at least ten times. The chain joins TRBV2 to TRBJ2-5, with a weak D call TRBD2 (6 bases). The CDR3 extends over 15 amino acids. Germline assignment: CDR1 SNHLY and CDR2 FYNNEI. V gave up 6 bases and J gave up 1 base, with 15 bases separating them. This chain's CDR3 is CASSFSGGVQETQYF. CDR3 sequence (DNA): TGTGCCAGCAGCTTTAGCGGAGGGGTCCAAGAGACCCAGTACTTC.

This clonotype was counted between two and nine times. The chain has TRBV9 and TRBJ1-2, with 9 bases aligning to TRBD1. The length of the CDR3 is 16 residues. J was trimmed by 1 base and V by 4 bases; bases with no gene match: 8. Germline V gene data show CDR1 as SGDLS and CDR2 as YYNGEE. The CDR3 coding sequence is TGTGCCAGCAGCCCAACCGGGACAGGGATTAACTATGGCTACACCTTC. Amino acids: CASSPTGTGINYGYTF.

The CDR3 DNA follows: TGCAGTGCTAGGGGGCTTTCGGGACAGGGACCGTCTGGGGCCAACGTCCTGACTTTC. It yields the protein CSARGLSGQGPSGANVLTF. V is TRBV20-1 and J is TRBJ2-6; 9 bases are a match to TRBD1. The V and J ends lost 3 bases and 1 base, in that order; junction bases with no gene match: 13. The CDR3 loop spans 19 amino acids. Germline V CDR1 and CDR2: DFQATT, SNEGSKA (reference sequence).